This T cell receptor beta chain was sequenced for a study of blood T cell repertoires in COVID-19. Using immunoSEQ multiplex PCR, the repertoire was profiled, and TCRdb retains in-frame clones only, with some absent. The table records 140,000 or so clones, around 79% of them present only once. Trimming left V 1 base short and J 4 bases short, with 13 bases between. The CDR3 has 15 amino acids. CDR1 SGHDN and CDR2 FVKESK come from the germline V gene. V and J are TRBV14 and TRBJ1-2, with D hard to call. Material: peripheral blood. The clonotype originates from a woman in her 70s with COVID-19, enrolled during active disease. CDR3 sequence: CASSQGAGELYGYTF. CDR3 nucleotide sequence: TGTGCCAGCAGCCAAGGCGCAGGCGAACTCTATGGCTACACCTTC.